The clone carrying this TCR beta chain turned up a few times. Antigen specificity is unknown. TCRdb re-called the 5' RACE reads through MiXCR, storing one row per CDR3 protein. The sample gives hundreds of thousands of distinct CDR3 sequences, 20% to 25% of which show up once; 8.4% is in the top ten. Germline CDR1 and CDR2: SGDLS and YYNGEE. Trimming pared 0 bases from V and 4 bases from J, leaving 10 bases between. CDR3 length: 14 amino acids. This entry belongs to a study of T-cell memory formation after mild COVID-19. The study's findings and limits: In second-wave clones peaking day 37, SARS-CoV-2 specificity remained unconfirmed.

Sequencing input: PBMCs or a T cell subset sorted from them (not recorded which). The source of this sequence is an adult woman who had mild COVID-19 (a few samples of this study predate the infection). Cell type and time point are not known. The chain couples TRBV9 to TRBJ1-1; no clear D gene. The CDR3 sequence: CASSVGSVGTEAFF. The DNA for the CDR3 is TGTGCCAGCAGCGTAGGATCGGTCGGCACTGAAGCTTTCTTT.